These 10 T cell receptor beta chains were sequenced from one sample in a study of CD8+CD57+ T cells in acquired aplastic anemia. Patients included in sequencing had previously demonstrated CD8+CD57+ cell expansion by flow cytometry. The TCR beta profiling, which covered VDJ combination and CDR3 sequence, was carried out using genomic DNA as the template. TCRdb re-called the reads through MiXCR, storing one row per CDR3 protein. This table holds 200,000 to 250,000 distinct CDR3 sequences, roughly 50% found once. Specimen: sorted CD4+, CD8+, or CD8+CD57+ T cells (not recorded which) from PBMCs. The source of these receptors is a human donor with aplastic anemia.

This clonotype was recorded many times. The J gene is TRBJ2-5, the V gene TRBV9; perhaps TRBD1 as D (6 bases). V lost 0 bases and J lost 4, with 10 bases in between. Germline values: CDR1 SGDLS, CDR2 YYNGEE. This CDR3 contains 14 residues. This CDR3 is CASSVAPRGETQYF. The CDR3 nucleotides are TGTGCCAGCAGCGTAGCACCCAGGGGAGAGACCCAGTACTTC.

The sample holds a few counts of this clonotype. The rearrangement joins TRBV6-2 or TRBV6-3 to TRBJ1-5; D unclear. CDR3 length: 15 amino acids. Germline-derived CDR1 and CDR2 are MNHEY and SVGEGT. V was pared by 6 bases and J by 0 bases, with 12 bases between. CDR3 bases: TGTGCCAGCAGCCCCCCACCTTATAGCAATCAGCCCCAGCATTTT. Its translation: CASSPPPYSNQPQHF.

This clonotype was counted at least ten times. This rearrangement joins TRBV28 to TRBJ1-4, with 8 nucleotides matching TRBD1. V lost 8 bases and J lost 3; bases outside the gene matches: 5. The germline gives CDR1 MDHEN, CDR2 SYDVKM. The CDR3 sequence is 14 residues long. CDR3 DNA: TGTGCCAGCTCCATGGACAGGGCTAATGAAAAACTGTTTTTT. Its translation is CASSMDRANEKLFF. Filled out from reference TRBV28 and TRBJ1-4, the complete variable domain reads DVKVTQSSRYLVKRTGEKVFLECVQDMDHENMFWYRQDPGLGLRLIYFSYDVKMKEKGDIPEGYSVSREKKERFSLILESASTNQTSMYLCASSMDRANEKLFFGSGTQLSVL.

This clonotype was observed many times. The CDR3 DNA reads TGTGCCAGTAAGGGAGCGGGGGAGGAGACCCAGTACTTC. It codes for CASKGAGEETQYF. This sequence joins TRBV6-6 and TRBJ2-5; TRBD2 matches at 8 bases. J gave up 5 bases and V 9 bases, and 8 bases lay outside the gene matches. Germline lookup yields CDR1 MNHNY and CDR2 SVGAGI (reference sequence). This CDR3 region has 13 residues.

This clonotype occurred many times. This rearrangement joins TRBV19 to TRBJ2-5, with D uncertain. CDR1 LNHDA and CDR2 SQIVND come from the germline V gene (reference sequence). The CDR3 has 14 amino acids. Trimming took off 2 bases at V and 5 bases at J, with 12 bases between the two ends. The CDR3, as DNA: TGTGCCAGTAGTATAATGGGCCTGGGGGAGACCCAGTACTTC. Translating gives CASSIMGLGETQYF.

This clonotype was recorded at least ten times. The chain carries TRBV5-1 and TRBJ1-2, with no clear D. Trimming pared 0 bases from V and 4 bases from J, leaving 10 bases between. This CDR3 region has 14 residues. Germline V lookup: CDR1 SGHRS, CDR2 YFSETQ. In DNA, the CDR3 is TGCGCCAGCAGCTTGGCTTTGGGGATCTATGGCTACACCTTC. It translates to CASSLALGIYGYTF.

This chain links TRBV25-1 with TRBJ2-7, with 10 nucleotides matching TRBD1. V trimming: 11 bases; J trimming: 3 bases; junction bases outside the gene matches: 19. The V gene's germline CDR1 is MGHDK and CDR2 SYGVNS. CDR3 length equals 17 residues. Written as DNA, the CDR3 is TGTGCCGCAGTCCACCTTTCCTCCCGGGACAGGGGCTACGAGCAGTACTTC. As protein: CAAVHLSSRDRGYEQYF.

A word on this clonotype: Germline and junction disagree at one end, which may indicate a read error. The CDR3 coding sequence is TGTGCCAGCAGCTACAGCCAGGCCACCTACGCGCAGTACTTC. Its translation is CASSYSQATYAQYF. The rearrangement uses TRBV6-5 and TRBJ2-7; no clear D. This CDR3 comprises 14 residues. Germline values: CDR1 MNHEY, CDR2 SVGAGI.

In its sample, this clonotype was seen many times. The genes are TRBV20-1 and TRBJ1-6; D is unresolved. Germline V gene sequence: CDR1 DFQATT, CDR2 SNEGSKA (reference sequence). Trimming shortened V by 6 bases and J by 10 bases, and 25 bases separated the two germline ends. CDR3 length: 16 residues. Here the CDR3 DNA reads TGCAGTGCAAGTGGTGGCATAGTGTTGGCTGCGTCACCCCTCCACTTT. Its translation is CSASGGIVLAASPLHF.

This chain links TRBV7-9 with TRBJ1-4; 11 bases line up with TRBD1. Per germline, CDR1 SEHNR and CDR2 FQNEAQ (reference sequence). The V segment lost 10 bases and the J segment 8 bases; nucleotides outside the gene matches: 9. The CDR3 contains 14 residues. DNA for the CDR3: TGTGCCACCGAAGTGGGACAGGGGGACGAAAAACTGTTTTTT. Encoded protein: CATEVGQGDEKLFF.